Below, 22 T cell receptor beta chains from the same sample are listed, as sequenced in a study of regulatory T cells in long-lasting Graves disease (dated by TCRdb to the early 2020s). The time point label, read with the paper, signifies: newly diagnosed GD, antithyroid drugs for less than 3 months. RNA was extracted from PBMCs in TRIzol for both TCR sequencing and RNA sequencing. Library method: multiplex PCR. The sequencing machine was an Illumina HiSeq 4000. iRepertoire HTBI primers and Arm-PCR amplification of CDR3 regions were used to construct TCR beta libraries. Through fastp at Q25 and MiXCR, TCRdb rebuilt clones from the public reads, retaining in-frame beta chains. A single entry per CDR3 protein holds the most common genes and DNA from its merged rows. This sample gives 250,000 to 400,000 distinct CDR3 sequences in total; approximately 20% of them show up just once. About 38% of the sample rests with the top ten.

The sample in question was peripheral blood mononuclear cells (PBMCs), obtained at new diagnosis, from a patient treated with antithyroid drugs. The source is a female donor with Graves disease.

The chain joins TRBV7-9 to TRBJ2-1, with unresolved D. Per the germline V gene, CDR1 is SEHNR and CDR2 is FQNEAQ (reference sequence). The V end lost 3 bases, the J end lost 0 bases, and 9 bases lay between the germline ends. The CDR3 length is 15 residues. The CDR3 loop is CASSFKLPSYNEQFF. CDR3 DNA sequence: TGTGCCAGCAGCTTTAAACTACCCTCCTACAATGAGCAGTTCTTC.

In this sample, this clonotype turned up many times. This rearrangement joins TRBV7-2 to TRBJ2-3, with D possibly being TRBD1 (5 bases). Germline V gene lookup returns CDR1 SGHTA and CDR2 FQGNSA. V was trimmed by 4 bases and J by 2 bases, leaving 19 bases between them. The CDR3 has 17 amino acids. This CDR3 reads CASSSYWGFRPTDTQYF. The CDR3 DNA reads TGTGCCAGCAGCTCCTATTGGGGCTTTCGACCCACAGATACGCAGTATTTT.

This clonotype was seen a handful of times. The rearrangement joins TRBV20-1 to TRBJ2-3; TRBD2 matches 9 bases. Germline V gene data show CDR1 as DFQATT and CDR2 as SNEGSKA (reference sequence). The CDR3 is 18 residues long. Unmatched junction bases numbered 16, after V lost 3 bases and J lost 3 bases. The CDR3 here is CSASVAGGPIGVTDTQYF. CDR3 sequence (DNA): TGCAGTGCTAGCGTGGCGGGAGGGCCGATTGGCGTGACAGATACGCAGTATTTT.

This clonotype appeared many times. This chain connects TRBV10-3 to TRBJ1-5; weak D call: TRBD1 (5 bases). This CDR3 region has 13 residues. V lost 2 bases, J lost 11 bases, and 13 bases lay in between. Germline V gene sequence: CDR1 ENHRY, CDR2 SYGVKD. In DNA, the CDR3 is TGTGCCATCAGTGAGGCAGGGTCCTCGGCCCAGCATTTT. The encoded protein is CAISEAGSSAQHF.

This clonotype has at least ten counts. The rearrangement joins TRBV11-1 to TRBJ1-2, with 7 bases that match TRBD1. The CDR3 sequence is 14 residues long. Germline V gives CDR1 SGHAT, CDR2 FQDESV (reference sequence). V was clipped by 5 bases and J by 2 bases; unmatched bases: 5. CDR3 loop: CASSGWDSNYGYTF. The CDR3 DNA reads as TGTGCCAGCAGCGGTTGGGACAGCAACTATGGCTACACCTTC.

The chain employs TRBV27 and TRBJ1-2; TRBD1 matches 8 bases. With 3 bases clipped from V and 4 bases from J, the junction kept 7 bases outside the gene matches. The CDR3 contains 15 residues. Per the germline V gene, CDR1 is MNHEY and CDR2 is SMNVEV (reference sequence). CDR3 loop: CASSFTGGRSYGYTF. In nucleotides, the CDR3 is TGTGCCAGCAGTTTCACAGGGGGACGTAGCTATGGCTACACCTTC.

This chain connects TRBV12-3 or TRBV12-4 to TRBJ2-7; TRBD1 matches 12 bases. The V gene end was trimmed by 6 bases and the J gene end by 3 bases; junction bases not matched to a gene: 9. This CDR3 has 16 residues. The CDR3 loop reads CASSRDRGLWVYEQYF. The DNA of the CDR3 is TGTGCCAGCAGCAGGGACAGGGGGCTTTGGGTCTACGAGCAGTACTTC.

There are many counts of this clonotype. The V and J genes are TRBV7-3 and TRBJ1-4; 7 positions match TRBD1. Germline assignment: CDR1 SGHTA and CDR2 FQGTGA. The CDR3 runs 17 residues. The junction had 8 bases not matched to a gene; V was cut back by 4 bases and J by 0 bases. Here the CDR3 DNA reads TGTGCCAGCAGCTCTACCCGGGACAGTGCAACTAATGAAAAACTGTTTTTT. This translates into CASSSTRDSATNEKLFF. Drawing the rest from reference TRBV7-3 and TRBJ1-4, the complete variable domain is GAGVSQTPSNKVTEKGKYVELRCDPISGHTALYWYRQSLGQGPEFLIYFQGTGAADDSGLPNDRFFAVRPEGSVSTLKIQRTERGDSAVYLCASSSTRDSATNEKLFFGSGTQLSVL.

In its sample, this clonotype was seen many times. Written as DNA, the CDR3 is TGTGCCAGTAGTATTGGGGGAGGAGACTATGGCTACACCTTC. Translating gives CASSIGGGDYGYTF. The gene calls are TRBV19 and TRBJ1-2, with D possibly being TRBD1 (5 bases). Trimming removed 3 bases at V and 3 bases at J, with 11 bases between. The CDR3 length is 14 residues. CDR1 and CDR2 (germline): LNHDA, SQIVND (reference sequence).

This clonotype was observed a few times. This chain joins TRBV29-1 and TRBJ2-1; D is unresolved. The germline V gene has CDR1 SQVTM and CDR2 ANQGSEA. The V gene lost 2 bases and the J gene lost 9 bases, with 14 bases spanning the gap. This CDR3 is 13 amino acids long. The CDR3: CSVEQVDHGEQFF. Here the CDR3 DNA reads TGCAGCGTTGAACAAGTAGATCACGGTGAGCAGTTCTTC.

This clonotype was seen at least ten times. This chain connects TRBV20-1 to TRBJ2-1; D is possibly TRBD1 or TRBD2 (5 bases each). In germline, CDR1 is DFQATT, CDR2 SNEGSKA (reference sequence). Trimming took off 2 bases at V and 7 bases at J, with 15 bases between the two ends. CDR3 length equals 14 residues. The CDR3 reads CSARLGAERNEQFF. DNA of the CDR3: TGCAGTGCTAGACTCGGGGCAGAACGGAATGAGCAGTTCTTC.

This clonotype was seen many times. CDR3 residues: CASRARSYNEQFF. For the CDR3, the DNA is TGTGCCAGCAGGGCCCGCTCCTACAATGAGCAGTTCTTC. V and J are TRBV28 and TRBJ2-1; D call uncertain. Trimming took 6 bases from V and 0 from J, leaving 6 bases between them. Germline V lookup: CDR1 MDHEN, CDR2 SYDVKM. The CDR3 length is 13 residues.

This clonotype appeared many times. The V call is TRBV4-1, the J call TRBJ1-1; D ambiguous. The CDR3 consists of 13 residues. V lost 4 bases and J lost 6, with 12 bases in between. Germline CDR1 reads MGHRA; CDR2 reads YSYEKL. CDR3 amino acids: CASSRLGRPEAFF. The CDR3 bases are TGCGCCAGCAGCCGCCTAGGAAGGCCTGAAGCTTTCTTT.

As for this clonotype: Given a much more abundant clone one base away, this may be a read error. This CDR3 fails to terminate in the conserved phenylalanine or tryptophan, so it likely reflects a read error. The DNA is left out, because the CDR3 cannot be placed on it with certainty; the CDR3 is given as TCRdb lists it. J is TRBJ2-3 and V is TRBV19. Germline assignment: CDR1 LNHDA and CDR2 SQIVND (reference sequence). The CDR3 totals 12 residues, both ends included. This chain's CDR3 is CASSTGTETQYL.

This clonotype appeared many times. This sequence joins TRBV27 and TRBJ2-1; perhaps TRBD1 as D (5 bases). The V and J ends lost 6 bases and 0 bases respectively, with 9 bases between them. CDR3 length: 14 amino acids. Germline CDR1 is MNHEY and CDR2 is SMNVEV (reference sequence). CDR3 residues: CASSDRYSYNEQFF. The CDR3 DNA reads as TGTGCCAGCAGCGACAGATACTCCTACAATGAGCAGTTCTTC.

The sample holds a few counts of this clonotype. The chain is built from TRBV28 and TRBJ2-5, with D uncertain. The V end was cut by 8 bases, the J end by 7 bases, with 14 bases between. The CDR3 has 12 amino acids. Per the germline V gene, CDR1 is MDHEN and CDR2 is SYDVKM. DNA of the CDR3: TGTGCCAGCTCGACGGTGGTGGGGACCCAGTACTTC. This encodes CASSTVVGTQYF.

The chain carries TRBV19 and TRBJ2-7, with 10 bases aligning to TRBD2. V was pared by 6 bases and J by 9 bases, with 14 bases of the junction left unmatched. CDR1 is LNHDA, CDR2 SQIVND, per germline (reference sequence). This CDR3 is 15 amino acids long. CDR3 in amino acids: CASSPSSGRGQGQYF. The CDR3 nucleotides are TGTGCCAGTAGCCCTTCGAGCGGGAGGGGTCAGGGGCAGTACTTC.

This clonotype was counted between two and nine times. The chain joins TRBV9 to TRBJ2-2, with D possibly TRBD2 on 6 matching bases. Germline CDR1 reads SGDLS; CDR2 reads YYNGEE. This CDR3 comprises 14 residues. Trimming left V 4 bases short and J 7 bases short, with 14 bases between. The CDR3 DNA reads TGTGCCAGCAGCTCGGGACTTTTCGACGGGGAGCTGTTTTTT. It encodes CASSSGLFDGELFF.

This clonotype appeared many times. The DNA of the CDR3 is TGTGCCAGCAGGGAGACAGGGGCGTACGAGCAGTACTTC. Translation: CASRETGAYEQYF. The V and J genes are TRBV28 and TRBJ2-7, with 8 bases lining up with TRBD1. CDR3 size: 13 residues. The V and J ends lost 6 bases and 4 bases, in that order; junction bases with no gene match: 5. Per germline, CDR1 MDHEN and CDR2 SYDVKM.

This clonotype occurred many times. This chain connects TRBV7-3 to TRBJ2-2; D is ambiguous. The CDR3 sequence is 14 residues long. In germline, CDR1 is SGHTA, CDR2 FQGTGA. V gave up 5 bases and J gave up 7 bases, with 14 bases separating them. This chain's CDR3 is CASSLGIWNGELFF. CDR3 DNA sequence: TGTGCCAGCAGCCTAGGGATTTGGAACGGGGAGCTGTTTTTT. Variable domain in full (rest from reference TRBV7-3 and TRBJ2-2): GAGVSQTPSNKVTEKGKYVELRCDPISGHTALYWYRQSLGQGPEFLIYFQGTGAADDSGLPNDRFFAVRPEGSVSTLKIQRTERGDSAVYLCASSLGIWNGELFFGEGSRLTVL.

This CDR3 reads CASNPVIRSGANVLTF. CDR3 DNA sequence: TGTGCCAGCAACCCGGTCATCCGCTCTGGGGCCAACGTCCTGACTTTC. The chain uses TRBV28 and TRBJ2-6; no reliable D call. V was clipped by 7 bases and J by 0 bases, with 13 bases between them. Germline loops: CDR1 MDHEN, CDR2 SYDVKM. The CDR3 is made up of 16 amino acids.

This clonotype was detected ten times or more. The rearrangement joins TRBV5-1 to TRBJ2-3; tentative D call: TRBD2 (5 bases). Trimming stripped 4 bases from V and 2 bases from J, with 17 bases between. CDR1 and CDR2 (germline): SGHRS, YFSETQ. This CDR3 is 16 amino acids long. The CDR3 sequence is CASSLGEALPTDTQYF. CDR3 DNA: TGCGCCAGCAGCCTGGGAGAGGCCTTACCCACAGATACGCAGTATTTT. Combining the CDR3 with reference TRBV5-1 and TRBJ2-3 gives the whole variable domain KAGVTQTPRYLIKTRGQQVTLSCSPISGHRSVSWYQQTPGQGLQFLFEYFSETQRNKGNFPGRFSGRQFSNSRSEMNVSTLELGDSALYLCASSLGEALPTDTQYFGPGTRLTVL.